The next 25 T cell receptor beta chains were all read from a single sample in a study of T cell responses to AZD1222 COVID-19 vaccine. The table came from immunoSEQ multiplex PCR; TCRdb's copy has only in-frame clones and leaves some out. The profile shows fewer than 110,000 clones, roughly 89% of them singletons. The material was peripheral blood, obtained on day 0 of AZD1222 vaccination. The receptors were gathered from an adult in good health.

The chain employs TRBV3-1 (or the pseudogene TRBV3-2) and TRBJ1-2, with D possibly matching TRBD1 (5 bases). Germline values: CDR1 LGHDT, CDR2 YNNKEL (reference sequence). The CDR3 sequence is 12 residues long. Trimming took 4 bases from V and 8 from J, leaving 11 bases between them. CDR3 DNA: TGTGCCAGCAGCCCCACAGGTCAGGGCTACACCTTC. Encoded protein: CASSPTGQGYTF.

The chain recombines TRBV7-7 with TRBJ1-4; tentatively, D is TRBD1 (5 bases). V was trimmed by 0 bases and J by 8 bases, leaving 16 bases between them. Germline-derived CDR1 and CDR2 are SSHAT and FNYEAQ (reference sequence). The CDR3 has 16 residues. The CDR3 spells CASSLAERGSGEKLFF. The CDR3 DNA sequence: TGTGCCAGCAGCTTAGCGGAGAGGGGTTCGGGCGAAAAACTGTTTTTT.

This chain connects TRBV10-3 to TRBJ1-3, with D tentatively TRBD1 (5 bases). The CDR3 runs 16 residues. CDR1 is ENHRY, CDR2 SYGVKD, per germline. V was cut by 4 bases and J by 0 bases, with 13 bases left in between. The CDR3 spells CAISGRQDTSGNTIYF. The CDR3 bases are TGTGCCATCAGTGGAAGGCAGGACACCTCTGGAAACACCATATATTTT.

The rearrangement links TRBV7-2 to TRBJ1-2; the D gene is possibly TRBD1 (5 bases). There are 15 residues in the CDR3. Trimming left V 5 bases short and J 0 bases short, with 13 bases between. From germline, CDR1 is SGHTA and CDR2 FQGNSA. The CDR3 sequence is CASSQRGSTNYGYTF. The CDR3 coding sequence is TGTGCCAGCAGCCAAAGGGGATCAACTAACTATGGCTACACCTTC. The full variable domain, its missing parts supplied by reference TRBV7-2 and TRBJ1-2, is GAGVSQSPSNKVTEKGKDVELRCDPISGHTALYWYRQSLGQGLEFLIYFQGNSAPDKSGLPSDRFSAERTGGSVSTLTIQRTQQEDSAVYLCASSQRGSTNYGYTFGSGTRLTVV.

This chain connects TRBV27 to TRBJ2-5; TRBD1 matches at 9 bases. J gave up 0 bases and V 5 bases, and 10 bases lay outside the gene matches. In germline, CDR1 is MNHEY, CDR2 SMNVEV (reference sequence). The CDR3 sequence is 17 residues long. The DNA for the CDR3 is TGTGCCAGCAGTCCAGGGACAGGGCGACCTCACCAAGAGACCCAGTACTTC. Translated: CASSPGTGRPHQETQYF.

This chain joins TRBV19 and TRBJ1-1, with a weak D call TRBD1 (6 bases). The CDR3 spans 17 residues. The V end was cut by 4 bases, the J end by 5 bases, with 23 bases between. Germline values: CDR1 LNHDA, CDR2 SQIVND (reference sequence). This CDR3 is CASSTARWGPKGTEAFF. CDR3 DNA sequence: TGTGCCAGTAGTACTGCAAGGTGGGGGCCCAAGGGGACTGAAGCTTTCTTT.

The chain has TRBV11-3 and TRBJ1-1; D uncertain. Germline CDR1 SGHNT, CDR2 YENEEA. V lost 0 bases and J lost 11, with 13 bases in between. The CDR3 is 13 residues long. In DNA, the CDR3 is TGTGCCAGCAGCTTAGAGCCCGATAGAGGGGCTTTCTTT. This sequence encodes CASSLEPDRGAFF.

The V gene is TRBV6-5, the J gene TRBJ2-7; either TRBD1 or TRBD2 may supply D (6 bases each). CDR1 is MNHEY and CDR2 is SVGAGI in the germline V gene. The germline V and J ends were trimmed by 4 bases and 3 bases, with 13 bases remaining between them. The CDR3 loop spans 14 amino acids. The CDR3 loop is CASSSEGTIYEQYF. The CDR3 nucleotides are TGTGCCAGCAGTTCGGAGGGGACAATCTACGAGCAGTACTTC.

The V call is TRBV5-1, the J call TRBJ2-3, with 10 positions matching TRBD2. Per germline, CDR1 SGHRS and CDR2 YFSETQ. V dropped 5 bases and J dropped 3; count of bases not matched to a gene: 3. This CDR3 contains 14 residues. CDR3 nucleotides: TGCGCCAGCAGACTAGCGGGATTAACAGATACGCAGTATTTT. Encoded protein: CASRLAGLTDTQYF. The whole variable domain, filled in from reference TRBV5-1 and TRBJ2-3, reads KAGVTQTPRYLIKTRGQQVTLSCSPISGHRSVSWYQQTPGQGLQFLFEYFSETQRNKGNFPGRFSGRQFSNSRSEMNVSTLELGDSALYLCASRLAGLTDTQYFGPGTRLTVL.

The V gene is TRBV29-1, the J gene TRBJ1-4; TRBD1 agrees at 10 bases. The V and J ends lost 4 bases and 3 bases, in that order; junction bases with no gene match: 5. The germline V gene has CDR1 SQVTM and CDR2 ANQGSEA. The CDR3 sequence is 15 residues long. Here the CDR3 reads CSVGGTGVPNEKLFF. As DNA, the CDR3 is TGCAGCGTTGGTGGGACAGGGGTCCCTAATGAAAAACTGTTTTTT. Complete variable domain (other parts from reference TRBV29-1 and TRBJ1-4): SAVISQKPSRDICQRGTSLTIQCQVDSQVTMMFWYRQQPGQSLTLIATANQGSEATYESGFVIDKFPISRPNLTFSTLTVSNMSPEDSSIYLCSVGGTGVPNEKLFFGSGTQLSVL.

V usage is TRBV30 and J usage is TRBJ1-5, with 8 bases fitting TRBD1. Germline CDR1 reads GTSNPN; CDR2 reads SVGIG (reference sequence). V lost 5 bases, J lost 6 bases, and 6 bases stayed unmatched. This CDR3 contains 13 residues. CDR3 nucleotide sequence: TGTGCCTGGGGACAGGGCCAGAGTCAGCCCCAGCATTTT. Its protein is CAWGQGQSQPQHF.

The CDR3 spells CASSTTGPGGYTF. The CDR3 region has the DNA TGTGCCAGCTCAACGACAGGCCCGGGCGGCTACACCTTC. This chain connects TRBV18 to TRBJ1-2, with D perhaps matching TRBD1 (6 bases). CDR1 is KGHSH, CDR2 LQKENI, per germline. The CDR3 totals 13 residues. Trimming removed 5 bases at V and 8 bases at J, with 15 bases between.

The chain joins TRBV7-3 to TRBJ2-5; D possibly corresponds to TRBD2 (6 bases). Per the germline V gene, CDR1 is SGHTA and CDR2 is FQGTGA. V was cut by 5 bases and J by 5 bases, with 12 bases left in between. CDR3 length: 13 amino acids. The chain's CDR3 is CASSPGSRETQYF. In nucleotides, the CDR3 is TGTGCCAGCAGCCCCGGGAGTAGGGAGACCCAGTACTTC.

The rearrangement links TRBV6-1 to TRBJ2-6, with 7 nucleotides matching TRBD1. Looked up from germline, CDR1 is MNHNS and CDR2 is SASEGT. V lost 3 bases, J lost 2 bases, and 13 bases stayed unmatched. This CDR3 comprises 19 residues. CDR3 bases: TGTGCCAGCAGTGAGAGGGAACAGGGGCTCCTCGCTGGGGCCAACGTCCTGACTTTC. Protein product: CASSEREQGLLAGANVLTF.

J is TRBJ2-3 and V is TRBV5-4; the D gene is possibly TRBD2 (6 bases). Germline values: CDR1 SGHNT, CDR2 YYREEE (reference sequence). This CDR3 has 15 amino acids. Trimming took 0 bases from V and 3 from J, leaving 11 bases between them. The CDR3 spells CASSLEAGKTDTQYF. The CDR3 region has the DNA TGTGCCAGCAGCTTGGAGGCGGGGAAGACAGATACGCAGTATTTT.

The count of this clone is one. The chain combines TRBV9 with TRBJ1-3, with D perhaps TRBD1 (6 bases). Trimming stripped 4 bases from V and 0 bases from J, with 14 bases between. This CDR3 comprises 16 residues. From germline, CDR1 is SGDLS and CDR2 YYNGEE. CDR3 in DNA: TGTGCCAGCAGCCTCCACAGGGCCCGCTCTGGAAACACCATATATTTT. Translation: CASSLHRARSGNTIYF. Full variable domain (remainder filled in from reference TRBV9 and TRBJ1-3): DSGVTQTPKHLITATGQRVTLRCSPRSGDLSVYWYQQSLDQGLQFLIQYYNGEERAKGNILERFSAQQFPDLHSELNLSSLELGDSALYFCASSLHRARSGNTIYFGEGSWLTVV.

The rearrangement joins TRBV19 to TRBJ2-5, with 8 bases fitting TRBD1. Germline CDR1 and CDR2: LNHDA and SQIVND (reference sequence). The length of the CDR3 is 16 residues. J gave up 5 bases and V 6 bases, and 14 bases lay outside the gene matches. The CDR3 nucleotides are TGTGCCAGTAGCGAGACTAACAGGGGGAATGGGGAGACCCAGTACTTC. Encoded protein: CASSETNRGNGETQYF.

The sample holds a few counts of this clone. The gene calls are TRBV6-5 and TRBJ1-2; D gene uncertain. The CDR3 spans 13 residues. Germline V lookup: CDR1 MNHEY, CDR2 SVGAGI. With 0 bases removed from V and 7 bases from J, the gap between germline ends came to 9 bases. For the CDR3, the DNA is TGTGCCAGCAGTTACTCGAAGACCTTTGGCTACACCTTC. This gives the protein CASSYSKTFGYTF.

The rearrangement uses TRBV5-1 and TRBJ1-2; D gene uncertain. The V end lost 0 bases, the J end lost 4 bases, and 10 bases lay between the germline ends. This CDR3 is 14 amino acids long. Germline lookup yields CDR1 SGHRS and CDR2 YFSETQ. The CDR3 sequence is CASSLEFPGYGYTF. In nucleotides, the CDR3 is TGCGCCAGCAGCTTGGAATTTCCGGGCTATGGCTACACCTTC.

J is TRBJ2-5 and V is TRBV11-2, with 12 bases aligning to TRBD1. The CDR3 contains 18 residues. With V trimmed by 7 bases and J by 1 base, 13 bases remained unmatched. Germline values: CDR1 SGHAT, CDR2 FQNNGV. CDR3 coding DNA: TGTGCCAGCACCCCCGGGACAGGGGGCGGTTGGTCCCAAGAGACCCAGTACTTC. Its translation is CASTPGTGGGWSQETQYF.

This chain links TRBV24-1 with TRBJ1-5; D ambiguous. Per the germline V gene, CDR1 is KGHDR and CDR2 is SFDVKD. This CDR3 contains 14 residues. V gave up 12 bases and J gave up 1 base, with 15 bases separating them. The CDR3 coding sequence is TGTGCCCCCCCCGTTCGGATAAGCAATCAGCCCCAGCATTTT. Its translation is CAPPVRISNQPQHF.

The chain carries TRBV6-6 and TRBJ1-4; D may be TRBD1 (6 bases). This CDR3 is 13 amino acids long. Trimming took 10 bases from V and 8 from J, leaving 17 bases between them. Germline lookup yields CDR1 MNHNY and CDR2 SVGAGI (reference sequence). The CDR3 DNA follows: TGTGCCACATCCCGGGGGCTGGGGGAAAAACTGTTTTTT. This gives the protein CATSRGLGEKLFF.

The chain employs TRBV5-6 and TRBJ2-2; D not certain. CDR3 size: 13 residues. CDR1 SGHDT and CDR2 YYEEEE come from the germline V gene. The V end was cut by 1 base, the J end by 7 bases, with 8 bases between. CDR3: CASSLLSNGELFF. DNA of the CDR3: TGTGCCAGCAGCTTGTTATCGAACGGGGAGCTGTTTTTT.

CDR3 DNA sequence: TGTGCCAGCAGGTGGACTAGCGGGGGTACCGAGCAGTACTTC. It translates to CASRWTSGGTEQYF. The genes are TRBV27 and TRBJ2-7; 13 bases match TRBD2. The junction had 5 bases not matched to a gene; V was cut back by 6 bases and J by 6 bases. CDR1 is MNHEY and CDR2 is SMNVEV in the germline V gene (reference sequence). This CDR3 has 14 amino acids.

The CDR3, as DNA: TGTGCCAGCAGCTTAGACGGACAGCGGACTTACGAGCAGTACTTC. Translation: CASSLDGQRTYEQYF. The chain uses TRBV7-2 and TRBJ2-7, with D possibly TRBD1 on 6 matching bases. Deletions cut 1 base from V and 4 bases from J, with 14 bases between. Germline lookup yields CDR1 SGHTA and CDR2 FQGNSA. The CDR3 is made up of 15 amino acids.